What follows are 9 T cell receptor beta chains derived from one specimen sequenced in a study of CD8+ T cells in alopecia areata. Treatment given: oral pan-JAK inhibitor, 5-10 mg twice daily. RNA was extracted and reverse transcribed into cDNA as the sequencing template. Method: immunoSEQ multiplex PCR; TCRdb's copy keeps in-frame clones and lacks some. The sample carries approximately 150,000 clones, about 88% recorded once. The source material was CD8+ T cells sorted from blood, sampled at week 4, from a patient treated with tofacitinib. These receptors were collected from a human donor with alopecia areata.

The rearrangement uses TRBV27 and TRBJ2-1; a weak D match, TRBD2 (6 bases). V gave up 8 bases and J gave up 0 bases, with 14 bases separating them. The CDR3 length is 15 residues. Germline lookup yields CDR1 MNHEY and CDR2 SMNVEV (reference sequence). CDR3 region: CASRIAGTSYNEQFF. In DNA, the CDR3 is TGTGCCAGCCGTATCGCGGGGACCTCCTACAATGAGCAGTTCTTC.

The rearrangement uses TRBV2 and TRBJ1-2; 7 nucleotides agree with TRBD1. This CDR3 has 20 residues. The trim removed 1 base at V and 4 bases at J, leaving 21 bases unmatched. Germline values: CDR1 SNHLY, CDR2 FYNNEI. The CDR3 reads CASSEGQGGTSIGSVYGYTF. Here the CDR3 DNA reads TGTGCCAGCAGTGAAGGGCAGGGGGGAACCAGTATTGGTTCCGTCTATGGCTACACCTTC.

V gene TRBV10-2 combines with J gene TRBJ1-2, with unresolved D. Germline CDR1 and CDR2: WSHSY and SAAADI. Trimming removed 3 bases from V and 2 bases from J, with 13 bases in between. This CDR3 comprises 15 residues. CDR3 nucleotide sequence: TGCGCCAGCAGTGATTGGCAGGAGATAAACTATGGCTACACCTTC. It codes for CASSDWQEINYGYTF.

This sequence joins TRBV5-6 and TRBJ1-1, with TRBD1 identical over 12 bases. This CDR3 region has 18 residues. V was pared by 7 bases and J by 4 bases, with 17 bases of the junction left unmatched. CDR1 and CDR2 from the germline V gene are SGHDT and YYEEEE. CDR3 region: CASADTGTGGFSGTEAFF. Written as DNA, the CDR3 is TGTGCCAGCGCCGATACGGGGACAGGGGGCTTTTCGGGCACTGAAGCTTTCTTT. Full variable domain (rest looked up from reference TRBV5-6 and TRBJ1-1): DAGVTQSPTHLIKTRGQQVTLRCSPKSGHDTVSWYQQALGQGPQFIFQYYEEEERQRGNFPDRFSGHQFPNYSSELNVNALLLGDSALYLCASADTGTGGFSGTEAFFGQGTRLTVV.

This clone appeared once. V and J are TRBV7-2 and TRBJ2-7; 9 bases align to TRBD1. This CDR3 contains 18 residues. Germline V gives CDR1 SGHTA, CDR2 FQGNSA. The J segment lost 2 bases and the V segment lost 5 bases, leaving 16 bases of the junction unmatched. Written as DNA, the CDR3 is TGTGCCAGCAGCACGCTCGACGTGGGACAGGGTCGAGCCTACGAGCAGTACTTC. Translated, it gives CASSTLDVGQGRAYEQYF.

The CDR3 DNA follows: TGTGCCAGCTCCTCGGGCAGCAACTACAATGAGCAGTTCTTC. Its protein is CASSSGSNYNEQFF. This chain uses TRBV27 with TRBJ2-1; D remains unclear. The CDR3 loop spans 14 amino acids. Germline values: CDR1 MNHEY, CDR2 SMNVEV (reference sequence). V lost 8 bases, J lost 3 bases, and 14 bases lay in between.

The chain links TRBV7-9 to TRBJ2-3; D perhaps matches TRBD2 (6 bases). Between the trimmed V and J ends, which lost 5 bases and 7 bases, there was a span of 10 bases. The CDR3 has 12 amino acids. Germline lookup yields CDR1 SEHNR and CDR2 FQNEAQ (reference sequence). As DNA, the CDR3 is TGTGCCAGCAGCCAGACTAGATATACGCAGTATTTT. This gives the protein CASSQTRYTQYF.

The rearrangement uses TRBV13 and TRBJ2-1, with 7 bases aligning to TRBD1. The CDR3 consists of 16 residues. V was pared by 4 bases and J by 6 bases, with 12 bases of the junction left unmatched. CDR1 and CDR2 from the germline V gene are PRHDT and FYEKMQ (reference sequence). For the CDR3, the DNA is TGTGCCAGCAGCTCGTCGACAGGGCCTAGGGGCAATGAGCAGTTCTTC. It translates to CASSSSTGPRGNEQFF.

The chain employs TRBV29-1 and TRBJ1-2; D remains unclear. V was clipped by 3 bases and J by 2 bases, with 7 bases between them. The germline gives CDR1 SQVTM, CDR2 ANQGSEA. This CDR3 region has 12 residues. The CDR3 sequence is CSVDKGNYGYTF. The CDR3 DNA follows: TGCAGCGTTGATAAGGGAAACTATGGCTACACCTTC.